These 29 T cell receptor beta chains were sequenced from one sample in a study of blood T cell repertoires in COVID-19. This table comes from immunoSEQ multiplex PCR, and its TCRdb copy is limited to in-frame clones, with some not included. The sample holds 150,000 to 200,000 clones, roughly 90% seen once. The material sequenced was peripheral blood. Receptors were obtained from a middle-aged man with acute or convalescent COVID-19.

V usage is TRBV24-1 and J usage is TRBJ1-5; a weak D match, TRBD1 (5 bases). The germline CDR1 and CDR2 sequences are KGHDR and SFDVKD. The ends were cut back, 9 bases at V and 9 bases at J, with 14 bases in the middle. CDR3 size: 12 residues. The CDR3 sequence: CATPRGVGPQHF. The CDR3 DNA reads TGTGCCACCCCCCGGGGGGTAGGGCCCCAGCATTTT.

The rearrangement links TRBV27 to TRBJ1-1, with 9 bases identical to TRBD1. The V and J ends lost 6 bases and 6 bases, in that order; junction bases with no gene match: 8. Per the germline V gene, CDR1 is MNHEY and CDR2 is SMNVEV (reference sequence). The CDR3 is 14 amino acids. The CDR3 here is CASRTGTGSSEAFF. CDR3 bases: TGTGCCAGCAGGACCGGGACAGGGAGTTCTGAAGCTTTCTTT.

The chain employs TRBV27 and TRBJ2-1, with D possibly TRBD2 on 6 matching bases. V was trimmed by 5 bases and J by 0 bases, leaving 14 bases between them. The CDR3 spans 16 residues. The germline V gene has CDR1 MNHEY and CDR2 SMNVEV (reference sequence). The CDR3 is CASSIAGGTSYNEQFF. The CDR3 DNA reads TGTGCCAGCAGTATCGCCGGGGGTACCTCCTACAATGAGCAGTTCTTC.

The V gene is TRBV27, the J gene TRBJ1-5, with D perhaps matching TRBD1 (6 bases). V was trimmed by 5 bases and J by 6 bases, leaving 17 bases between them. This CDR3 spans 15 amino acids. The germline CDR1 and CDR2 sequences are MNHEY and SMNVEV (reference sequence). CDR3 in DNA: TGTGCCAGCAGTATACAGGGTGGGTTCTCTCAGCCCCAGCATTTT. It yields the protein CASSIQGGFSQPQHF.

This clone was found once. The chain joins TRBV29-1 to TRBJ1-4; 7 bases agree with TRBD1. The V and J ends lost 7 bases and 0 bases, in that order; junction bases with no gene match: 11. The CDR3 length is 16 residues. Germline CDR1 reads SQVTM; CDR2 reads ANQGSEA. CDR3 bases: TGCAGCGCAACCCTGGGACAGAGGACAACTAATGAAAAACTGTTTTTT. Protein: CSATLGQRTTNEKLFF.

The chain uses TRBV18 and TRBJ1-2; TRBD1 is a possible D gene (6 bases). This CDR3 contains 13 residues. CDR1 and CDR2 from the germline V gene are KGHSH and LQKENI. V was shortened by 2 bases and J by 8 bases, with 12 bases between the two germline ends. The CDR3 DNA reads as TGTGCCAGCTCACCAGGGACAAGAGGCGGCTACACCTTC. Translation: CASSPGTRGGYTF.

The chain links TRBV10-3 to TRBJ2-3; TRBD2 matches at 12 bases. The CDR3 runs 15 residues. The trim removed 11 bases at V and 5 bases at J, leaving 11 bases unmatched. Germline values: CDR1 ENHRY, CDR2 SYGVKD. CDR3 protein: CAARTSGTKKDTQYF. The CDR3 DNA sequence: TGTGCCGCTCGGACTAGCGGGACGAAAAAAGATACGCAGTATTTT.

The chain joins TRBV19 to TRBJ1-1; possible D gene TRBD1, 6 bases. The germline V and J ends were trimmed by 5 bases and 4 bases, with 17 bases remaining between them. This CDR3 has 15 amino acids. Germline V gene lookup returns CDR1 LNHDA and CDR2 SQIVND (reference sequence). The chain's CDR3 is CASSLQGGTRTEAFF. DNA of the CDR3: TGTGCCAGTAGTCTCCAAGGGGGAACTCGCACTGAAGCTTTCTTT.

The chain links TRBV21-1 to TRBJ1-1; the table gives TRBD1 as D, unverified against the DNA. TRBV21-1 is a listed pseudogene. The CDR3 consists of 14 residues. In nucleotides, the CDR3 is TGTGCCAGCAGCGCCAGGGACAGGGGGCGGGGAGCTTTCTTT. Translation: CASSARDRGRGAFF.

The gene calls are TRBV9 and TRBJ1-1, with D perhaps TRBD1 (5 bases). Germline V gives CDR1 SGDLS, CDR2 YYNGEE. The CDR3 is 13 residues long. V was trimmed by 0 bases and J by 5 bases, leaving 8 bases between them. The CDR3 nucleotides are TGTGCCAGCAGCGTAGCAGGGTTAACTGAAGCTTTCTTT. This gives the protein CASSVAGLTEAFF.

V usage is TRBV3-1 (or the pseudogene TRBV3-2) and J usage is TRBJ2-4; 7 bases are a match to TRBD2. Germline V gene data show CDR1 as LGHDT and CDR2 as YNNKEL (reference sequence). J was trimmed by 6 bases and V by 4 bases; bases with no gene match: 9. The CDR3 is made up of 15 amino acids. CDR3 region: CASSLRGPGGNIQYF. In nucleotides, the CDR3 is TGTGCCAGCAGCCTCCGGGGACCGGGGGGAAACATTCAGTACTTC.

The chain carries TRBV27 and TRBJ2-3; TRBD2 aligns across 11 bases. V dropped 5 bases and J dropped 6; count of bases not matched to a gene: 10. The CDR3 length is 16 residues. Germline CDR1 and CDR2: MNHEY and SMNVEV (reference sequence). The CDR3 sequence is CASSPTSGRGGDTQYF. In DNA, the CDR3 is TGTGCCAGCAGTCCCACTAGCGGGAGAGGGGGGGATACGCAGTATTTT.

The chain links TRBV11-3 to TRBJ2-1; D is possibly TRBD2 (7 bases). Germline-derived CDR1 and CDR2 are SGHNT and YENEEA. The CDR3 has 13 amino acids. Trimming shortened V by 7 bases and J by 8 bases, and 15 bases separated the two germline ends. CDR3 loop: CASTTGGIDEQFF. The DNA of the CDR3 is TGTGCCAGCACCACGGGGGGCATCGATGAGCAGTTCTTC.

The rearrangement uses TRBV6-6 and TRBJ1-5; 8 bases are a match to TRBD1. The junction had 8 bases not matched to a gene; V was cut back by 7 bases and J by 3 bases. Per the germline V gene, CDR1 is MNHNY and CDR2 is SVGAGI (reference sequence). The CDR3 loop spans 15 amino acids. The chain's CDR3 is CASTTDRVFNQPQHF. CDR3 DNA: TGTGCCAGCACCACGGACAGGGTATTCAATCAGCCCCAGCATTTT.

This CDR3 reads CASTRAGGPGGELFF. CDR3 nucleotides: TGTGCCAGTACCAGAGCGGGGGGCCCAGGCGGGGAGCTGTTTTTT. The chain carries TRBV19 and TRBJ2-2; 9 bases are shared with TRBD2. J gave up 7 bases and V 7 bases, and 10 bases lay outside the gene matches. The CDR3 loop spans 15 amino acids. Germline V gives CDR1 LNHDA, CDR2 SQIVND (reference sequence). Using reference TRBV19 and TRBJ2-2 for the parts outside the CDR3, the full variable domain is DGGITQSPKYLFRKEGQNVTLSCEQNLNHDAMYWYRQDPGQGLRLIYYSQIVNDFQKGDIAEGYSVSREKKESFPLTVTSAQKNPTAFYLCASTRAGGPGGELFFGEGSRLTVL.

CDR3 region: CASSPGVNYGYTF. DNA for the CDR3: TGCGCCAGCAGCCCGGGAGTCAACTATGGCTACACCTTC. The J gene is TRBJ1-2, the V gene TRBV5-1; no firm D call. Between the trimmed V and J ends, which lost 4 bases and 2 bases, there was a span of 9 bases. The CDR3 totals 13 residues. Germline-derived CDR1 and CDR2 are SGHRS and YFSETQ.

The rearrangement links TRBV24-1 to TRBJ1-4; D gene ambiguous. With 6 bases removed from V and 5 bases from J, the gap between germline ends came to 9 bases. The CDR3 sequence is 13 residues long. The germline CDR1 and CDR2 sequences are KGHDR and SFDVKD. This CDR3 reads CATSPGQNEKLFF. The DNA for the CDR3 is TGTGCCACCAGTCCAGGCCAAAATGAAAAACTGTTTTTT.

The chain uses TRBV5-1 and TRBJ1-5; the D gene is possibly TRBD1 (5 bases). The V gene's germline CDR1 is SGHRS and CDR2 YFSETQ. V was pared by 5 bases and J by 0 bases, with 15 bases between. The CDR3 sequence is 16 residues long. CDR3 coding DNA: TGCGCCAGCAGTATACCAGGGAATTATAGCAATCAGCCCCAGCATTTT. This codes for CASSIPGNYSNQPQHF.

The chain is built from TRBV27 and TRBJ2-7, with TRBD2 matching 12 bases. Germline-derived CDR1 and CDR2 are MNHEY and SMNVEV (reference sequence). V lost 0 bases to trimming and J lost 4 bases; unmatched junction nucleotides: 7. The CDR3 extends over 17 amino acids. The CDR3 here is CASSLSSGTSGLYEQYF. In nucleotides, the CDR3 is TGTGCCAGCAGTTTATCGTCGGGGACTAGCGGGCTATACGAGCAGTACTTC.

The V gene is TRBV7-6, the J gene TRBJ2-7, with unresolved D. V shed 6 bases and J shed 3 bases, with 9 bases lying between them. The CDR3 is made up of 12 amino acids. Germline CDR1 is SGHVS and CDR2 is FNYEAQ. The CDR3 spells CASSPGGYEQYV. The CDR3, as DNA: TGTGCCAGCAGTCCGGGTGGCTACGAGCAGTACGTC.

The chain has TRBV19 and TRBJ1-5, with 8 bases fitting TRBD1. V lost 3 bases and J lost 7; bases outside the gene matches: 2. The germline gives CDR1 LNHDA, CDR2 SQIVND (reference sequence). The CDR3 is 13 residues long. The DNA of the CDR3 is TGTGCCAGTAGTATGACAGGGGAGCAGCCCCAGCATTTT. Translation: CASSMTGEQPQHF.

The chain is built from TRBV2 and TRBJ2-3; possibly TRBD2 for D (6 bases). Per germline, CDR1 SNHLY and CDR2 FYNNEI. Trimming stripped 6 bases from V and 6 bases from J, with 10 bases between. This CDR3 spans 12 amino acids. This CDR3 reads CASRLEGDTQYF. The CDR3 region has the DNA TGTGCCAGCAGACTGGAGGGCGATACGCAGTATTTT.

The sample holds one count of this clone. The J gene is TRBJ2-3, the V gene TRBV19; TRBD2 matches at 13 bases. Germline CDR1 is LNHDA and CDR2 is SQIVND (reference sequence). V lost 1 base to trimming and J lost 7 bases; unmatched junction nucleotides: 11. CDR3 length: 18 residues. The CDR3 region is CASSIGGAPTSGRYTQYF. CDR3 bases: TGTGCCAGTAGTATAGGCGGGGCTCCGACTAGCGGGAGGTATACGCAGTATTTT. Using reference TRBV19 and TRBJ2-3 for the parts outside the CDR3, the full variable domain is DGGITQSPKYLFRKEGQNVTLSCEQNLNHDAMYWYRQDPGQGLRLIYYSQIVNDFQKGDIAEGYSVSREKKESFPLTVTSAQKNPTAFYLCASSIGGAPTSGRYTQYFGPGTRLTVL.

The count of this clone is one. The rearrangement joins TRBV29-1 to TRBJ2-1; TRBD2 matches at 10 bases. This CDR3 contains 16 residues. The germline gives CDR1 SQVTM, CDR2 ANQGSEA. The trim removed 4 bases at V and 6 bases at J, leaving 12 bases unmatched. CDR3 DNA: TGCAGCGTTGTGAGGCTAGCGGGAGTTAGGGGCAATGAGCAGTTCTTC. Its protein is CSVVRLAGVRGNEQFF.

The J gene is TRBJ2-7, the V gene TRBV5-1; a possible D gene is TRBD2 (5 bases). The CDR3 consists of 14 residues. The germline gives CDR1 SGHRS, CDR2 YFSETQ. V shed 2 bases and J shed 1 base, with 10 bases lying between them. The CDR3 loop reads CASSFGGTSYEQYV. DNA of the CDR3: TGCGCCAGCAGCTTTGGAGGTACTTCCTACGAGCAGTACGTC.

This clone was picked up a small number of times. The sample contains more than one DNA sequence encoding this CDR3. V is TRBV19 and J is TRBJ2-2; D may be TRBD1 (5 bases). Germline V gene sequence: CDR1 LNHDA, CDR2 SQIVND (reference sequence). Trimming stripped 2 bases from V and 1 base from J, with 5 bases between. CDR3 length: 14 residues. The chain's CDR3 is CASSIRGNTGELFF. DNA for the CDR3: TGTGCCAGTAGTATAAGGGGGAACACCGGGGAGCTGTTTTTT. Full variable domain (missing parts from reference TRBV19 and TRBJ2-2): DGGITQSPKYLFRKEGQNVTLSCEQNLNHDAMYWYRQDPGQGLRLIYYSQIVNDFQKGDIAEGYSVSREKKESFPLTVTSAQKNPTAFYLCASSIRGNTGELFFGEGSRLTVL.

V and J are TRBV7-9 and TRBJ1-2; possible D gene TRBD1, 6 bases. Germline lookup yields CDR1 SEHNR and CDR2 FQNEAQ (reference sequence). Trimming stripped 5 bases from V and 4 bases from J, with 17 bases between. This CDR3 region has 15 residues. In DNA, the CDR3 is TGTGCCAGCAGCGGGGGGGACAAGGTCGTCTATGGCTACACCTTC. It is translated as CASSGGDKVVYGYTF.

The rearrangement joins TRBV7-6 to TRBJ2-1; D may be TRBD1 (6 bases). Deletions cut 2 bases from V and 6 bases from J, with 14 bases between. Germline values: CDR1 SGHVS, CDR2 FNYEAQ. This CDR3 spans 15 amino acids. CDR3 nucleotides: TGTGCCAGCAGCTTACCCAGGGGTGATCGCAATGAGCAGTTCTTC. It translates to CASSLPRGDRNEQFF.

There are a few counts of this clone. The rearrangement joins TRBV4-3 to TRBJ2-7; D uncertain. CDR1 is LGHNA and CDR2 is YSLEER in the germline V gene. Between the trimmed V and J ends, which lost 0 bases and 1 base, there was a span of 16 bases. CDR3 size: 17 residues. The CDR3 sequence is CASSQDRGLLSSYEQYV. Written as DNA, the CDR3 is TGCGCCAGCAGCCAAGACCGAGGCCTACTGTCATCCTACGAGCAGTACGTC.